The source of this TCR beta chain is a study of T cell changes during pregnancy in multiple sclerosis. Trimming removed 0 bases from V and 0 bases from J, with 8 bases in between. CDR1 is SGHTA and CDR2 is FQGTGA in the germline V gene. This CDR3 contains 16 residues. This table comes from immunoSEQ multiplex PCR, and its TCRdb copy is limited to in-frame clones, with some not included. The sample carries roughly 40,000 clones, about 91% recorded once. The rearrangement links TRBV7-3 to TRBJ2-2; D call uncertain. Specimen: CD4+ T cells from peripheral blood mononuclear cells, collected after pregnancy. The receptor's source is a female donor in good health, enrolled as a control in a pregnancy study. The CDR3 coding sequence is TGTGCCAGCAGCTTAACCTCTATTACGAACACCGGGGAGCTGTTTTTT. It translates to CASSLTSITNTGELFF.